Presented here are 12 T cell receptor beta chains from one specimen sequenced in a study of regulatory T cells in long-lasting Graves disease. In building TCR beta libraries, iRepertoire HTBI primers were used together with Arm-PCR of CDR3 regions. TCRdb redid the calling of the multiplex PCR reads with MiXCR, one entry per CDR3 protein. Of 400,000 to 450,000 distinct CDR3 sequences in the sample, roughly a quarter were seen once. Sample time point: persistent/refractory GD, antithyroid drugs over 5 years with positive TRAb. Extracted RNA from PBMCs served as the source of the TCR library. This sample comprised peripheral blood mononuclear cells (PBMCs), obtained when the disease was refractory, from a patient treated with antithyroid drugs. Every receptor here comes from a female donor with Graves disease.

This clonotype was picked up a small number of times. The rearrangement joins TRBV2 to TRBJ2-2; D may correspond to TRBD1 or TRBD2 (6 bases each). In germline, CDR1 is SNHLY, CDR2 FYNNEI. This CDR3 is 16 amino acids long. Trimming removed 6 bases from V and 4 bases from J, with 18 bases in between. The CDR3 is CASRLQGGLSTGELFF. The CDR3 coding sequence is TGTGCCAGCAGATTACAAGGGGGGCTTTCCACCGGGGAGCTGTTTTTT.

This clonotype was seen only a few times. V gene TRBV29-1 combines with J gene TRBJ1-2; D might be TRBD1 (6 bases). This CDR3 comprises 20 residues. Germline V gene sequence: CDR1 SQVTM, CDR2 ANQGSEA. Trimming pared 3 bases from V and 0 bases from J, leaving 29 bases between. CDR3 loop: CSVDRISQSGTMISNYGYTF. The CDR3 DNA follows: TGCAGCGTTGATCGGATTAGTCAATCCGGGACAATGATCTCTAACTATGGCTACACCTTC.

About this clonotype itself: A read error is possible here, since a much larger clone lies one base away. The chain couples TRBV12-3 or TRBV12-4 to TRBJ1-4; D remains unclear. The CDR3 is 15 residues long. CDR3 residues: CASSLSAASSEKLLF. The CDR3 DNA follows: TGTGCCAGCAGTTTATCGGCCGCCTCTAGTGAAAAACTGCTTTTT.

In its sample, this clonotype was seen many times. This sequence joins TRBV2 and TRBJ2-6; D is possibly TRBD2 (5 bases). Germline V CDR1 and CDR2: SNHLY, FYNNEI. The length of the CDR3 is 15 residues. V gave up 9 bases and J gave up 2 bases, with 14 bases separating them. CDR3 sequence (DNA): TGTGCCAGTATCGGGCTGAGGGCTGGGGCCAACGTCCTGACTTTC. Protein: CASIGLRAGANVLTF.

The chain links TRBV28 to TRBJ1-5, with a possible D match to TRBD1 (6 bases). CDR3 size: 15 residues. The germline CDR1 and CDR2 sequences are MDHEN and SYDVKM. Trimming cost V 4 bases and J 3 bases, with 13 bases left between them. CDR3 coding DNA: TGTGCCAGCAGTTCACAGGGATCGGACAATCAGCCCCAGCATTTT. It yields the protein CASSSQGSDNQPQHF. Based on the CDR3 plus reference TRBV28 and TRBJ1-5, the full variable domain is DVKVTQSSRYLVKRTGEKVFLECVQDMDHENMFWYRQDPGLGLRLIYFSYDVKMKEKGDIPEGYSVSREKKERFSLILESASTNQTSMYLCASSSQGSDNQPQHFGDGTRLSIL.

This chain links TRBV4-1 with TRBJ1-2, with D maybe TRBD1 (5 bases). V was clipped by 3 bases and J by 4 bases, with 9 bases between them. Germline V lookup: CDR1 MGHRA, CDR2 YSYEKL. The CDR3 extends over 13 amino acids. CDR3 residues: CASSHPGTYGYTF. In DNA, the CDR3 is TGCGCCAGCAGCCATCCCGGGACCTATGGCTACACCTTC.

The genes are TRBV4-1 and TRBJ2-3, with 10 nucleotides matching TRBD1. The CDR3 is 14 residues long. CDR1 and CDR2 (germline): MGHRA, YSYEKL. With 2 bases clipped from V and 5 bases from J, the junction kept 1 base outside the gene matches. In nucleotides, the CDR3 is TGCGCCAGCAGCCAATGGACAGGGGGAGATACGCAGTATTTT. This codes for CASSQWTGGDTQYF.

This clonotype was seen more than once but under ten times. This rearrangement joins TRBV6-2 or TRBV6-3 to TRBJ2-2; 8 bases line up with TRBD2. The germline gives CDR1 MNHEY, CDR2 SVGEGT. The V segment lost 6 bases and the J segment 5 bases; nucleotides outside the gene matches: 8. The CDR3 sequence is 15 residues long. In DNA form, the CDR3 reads TGTGCCAGCAGGGGAGCGGGAGCTGGTACCGGGGAGCTGTTTTTT. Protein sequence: CASRGAGAGTGELFF.

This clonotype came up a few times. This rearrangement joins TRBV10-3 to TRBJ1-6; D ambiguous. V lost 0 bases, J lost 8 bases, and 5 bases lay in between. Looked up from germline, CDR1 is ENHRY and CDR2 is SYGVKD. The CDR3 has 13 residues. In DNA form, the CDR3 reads TGTGCCATCAGTGAGTCCCGGGATTCACCCCTCCACTTT. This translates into CAISESRDSPLHF.

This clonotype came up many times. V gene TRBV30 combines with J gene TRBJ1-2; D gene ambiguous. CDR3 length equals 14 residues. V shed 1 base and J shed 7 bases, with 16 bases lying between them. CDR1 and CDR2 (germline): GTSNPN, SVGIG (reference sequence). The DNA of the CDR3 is TGTGCCTGGAGTGCCTCCCTGGCGCGGGGTGGCTACACCTTC. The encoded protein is CAWSASLARGGYTF. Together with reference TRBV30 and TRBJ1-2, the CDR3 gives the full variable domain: SQTIHQWPATLVQPVGSPLSLECTVEGTSNPNLYWYRQAAGRGLQLLFYSVGIGQISSEVPQNLSASRPQDRQFILSSKKLLLSDSGFYLCAWSASLARGGYTFGSGTRLTVV.

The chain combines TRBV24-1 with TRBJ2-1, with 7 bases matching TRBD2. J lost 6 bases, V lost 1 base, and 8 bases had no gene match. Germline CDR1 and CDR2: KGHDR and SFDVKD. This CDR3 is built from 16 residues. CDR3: CATSDFVGGRANEQFF. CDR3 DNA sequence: TGTGCCACCAGTGATTTTGTGGGGGGGAGAGCCAATGAGCAGTTCTTC.

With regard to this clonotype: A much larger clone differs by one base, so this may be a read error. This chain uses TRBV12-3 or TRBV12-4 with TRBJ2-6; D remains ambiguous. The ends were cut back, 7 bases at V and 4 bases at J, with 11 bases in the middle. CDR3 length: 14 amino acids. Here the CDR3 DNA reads TGTGCCAGCAAACCTTGGTCGGGGGCCAACGTCCTGACTTTC. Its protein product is CASKPWSGANVLTF.